Listed here are 5 T cell receptor beta chains from one sample, sequenced in a study of early stage breast cancer tumors. Profiling relied on immunoSEQ multiplex PCR, and the TCRdb table lists in-frame clones only, not all of them. The sample shows about 38,000 clones, roughly 70% of them seen only once. The material sequenced was blood. These receptors came from a person in their 60s with breast cancer.

The chain links TRBV7-9 to TRBJ1-4, with D possibly TRBD1 on 5 matching bases. V gave up 5 bases and J gave up 8 bases, with 18 bases separating them. The CDR3 runs to 15 residues. Per the germline V gene, CDR1 is SEHNR and CDR2 is FQNEAQ (reference sequence). CDR3 amino acids: CASSPPGRGWEKLFF. The CDR3 nucleotides are TGTGCCAGCAGCCCACCGGGACGGGGATGGGAAAAACTGTTTTTT.

V is TRBV6-1 and J is TRBJ1-2; 10 positions agree with TRBD1. This CDR3 has 15 amino acids. From germline, CDR1 is MNHNS and CDR2 SASEGT. J gave up 1 base and V 5 bases, and 4 bases lay outside the gene matches. This CDR3 reads CASSNRDRGNYGYTF. The CDR3, as DNA: TGTGCCAGCAGTAACCGGGACAGGGGTAACTATGGCTACACCTTC.

This chain uses TRBV7-2 with TRBJ2-5; 8 bases agree with TRBD2. The CDR3 has 16 amino acids. Germline V gene sequence: CDR1 SGHTA, CDR2 FQGNSA. The trim removed 1 base at V and 5 bases at J, leaving 9 bases unmatched. The CDR3, as DNA: TGTGCCAGCAGCTTAGTATTAGCGGGGTTGGGGGAGACCCAGTACTTC. Translation gives CASSLVLAGLGETQYF.

This sequence joins TRBV28 and TRBJ1-1; D remains unclear. The CDR3 has 18 residues. In germline, CDR1 is MDHEN, CDR2 SYDVKM. V lost 1 base and J 9 bases, leaving 27 bases between the germline ends. This CDR3 reads CASSLSRVRVTRDTKAFF. DNA of the CDR3: TGTGCCAGCAGTTTATCCCGGGTTAGGGTCACGAGAGACACGAAAGCTTTCTTT. Filled out from reference TRBV28 and TRBJ1-1, the complete variable domain reads DVKVTQSSRYLVKRTGEKVFLECVQDMDHENMFWYRQDPGLGLRLIYFSYDVKMKEKGDIPEGYSVSREKKERFSLILESASTNQTSMYLCASSLSRVRVTRDTKAFFGQGTRLTVV.

The V call is TRBV10-3, the J call TRBJ2-7, with TRBD2 matching 9 bases. Trimming at V came to 6 bases and at J to 3 bases, leaving 9 bases not matched to a gene. Germline loops: CDR1 ENHRY, CDR2 SYGVKD. The CDR3 is 15 amino acids. The CDR3 reads CAISAERGVRYEQYF. CDR3 bases: TGTGCCATCAGCGCGGAGCGGGGGGTCCGCTACGAGCAGTACTTC.